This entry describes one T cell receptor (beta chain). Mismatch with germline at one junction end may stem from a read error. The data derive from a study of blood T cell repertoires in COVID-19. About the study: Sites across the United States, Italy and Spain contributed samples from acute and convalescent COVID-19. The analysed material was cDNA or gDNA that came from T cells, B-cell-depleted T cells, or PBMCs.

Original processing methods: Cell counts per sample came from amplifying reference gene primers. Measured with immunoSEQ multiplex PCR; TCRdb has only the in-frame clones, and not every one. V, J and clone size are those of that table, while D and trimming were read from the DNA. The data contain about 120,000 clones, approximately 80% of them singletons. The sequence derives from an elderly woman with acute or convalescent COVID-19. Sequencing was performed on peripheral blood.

This chain's CDR3 is CASSYPGGNAEAFF. The CDR3 DNA sequence: TGTGCCAGCAGTTACCCGGGGGGGAACGCTGAAGCTTTCTTT. The V call is TRBV6-2 or TRBV6-3, the J call TRBJ1-1, with D maybe TRBD1 (5 bases). Germline values: CDR1 MNHEY, CDR2 SVGEGT. CDR3 size: 14 residues.